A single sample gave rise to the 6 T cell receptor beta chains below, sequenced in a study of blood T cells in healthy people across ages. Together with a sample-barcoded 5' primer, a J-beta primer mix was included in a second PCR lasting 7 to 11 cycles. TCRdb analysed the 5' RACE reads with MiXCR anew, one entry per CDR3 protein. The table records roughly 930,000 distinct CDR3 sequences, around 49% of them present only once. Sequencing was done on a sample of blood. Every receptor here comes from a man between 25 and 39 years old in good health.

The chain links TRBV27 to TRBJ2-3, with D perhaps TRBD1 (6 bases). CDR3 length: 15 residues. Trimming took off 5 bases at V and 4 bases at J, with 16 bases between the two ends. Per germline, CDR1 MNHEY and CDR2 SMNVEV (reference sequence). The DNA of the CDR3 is TGTGCCAGCAGTCTTACGAACAGGGAACCAGATACGCAGTATTTT. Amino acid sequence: CASSLTNREPDTQYF.

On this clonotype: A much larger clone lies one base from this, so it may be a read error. CDR3 coding DNA: TGTGCCAGCAGCGCGGGACAGCGCAATGAGGAGTTCTTC. As protein: CASSAGQRNEEFF. This rearrangement joins TRBV7-2 to TRBJ2-1; D possibly corresponds to TRBD1 (7 bases). CDR1 and CDR2 (germline): SGHTA, FQGNSA. This CDR3 spans 13 amino acids.

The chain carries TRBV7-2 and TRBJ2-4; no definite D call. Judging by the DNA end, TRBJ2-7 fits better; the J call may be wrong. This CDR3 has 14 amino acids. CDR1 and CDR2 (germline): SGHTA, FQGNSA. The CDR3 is CASSLVVDGYEQYF. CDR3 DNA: TGTGCCAGCAGCTTAGTTGTCGATGGATACGAGCAGTACTTC.

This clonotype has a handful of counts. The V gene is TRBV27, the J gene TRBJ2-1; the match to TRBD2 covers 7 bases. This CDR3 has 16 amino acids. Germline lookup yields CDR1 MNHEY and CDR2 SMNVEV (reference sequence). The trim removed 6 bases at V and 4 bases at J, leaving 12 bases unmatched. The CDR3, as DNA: TGTGCCAGCAGAACAGGCCGGGACTACCGATACAATGAGCAGTTCTTC. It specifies CASRTGRDYRYNEQFF.

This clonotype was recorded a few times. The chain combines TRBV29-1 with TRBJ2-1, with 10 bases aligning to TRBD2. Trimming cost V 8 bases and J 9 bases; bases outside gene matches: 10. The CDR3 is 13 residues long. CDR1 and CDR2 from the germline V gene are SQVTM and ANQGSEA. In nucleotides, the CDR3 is TGCAGCTCCGGACTAGCGGCCAGGGGTGAGCAGTTCTTC. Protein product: CSSGLAARGEQFF.

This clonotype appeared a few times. CDR3 protein: CSVWGGRDTDTQYF. In DNA, the CDR3 is TGCAGCGTTTGGGGGGGGCGGGACACAGATACGCAGTATTTT. The chain joins TRBV29-1 to TRBJ2-3, with a tentative D call TRBD2 (7 bases). Trimming removed 5 bases at V and 2 bases at J, with 14 bases between. This CDR3 spans 14 amino acids. Germline CDR1 is SQVTM and CDR2 is ANQGSEA.